These T cell receptor beta chains were read from a single sample in a study of cytomegalovirus exposure and HLA in healthy donors. Sequencing used immunoSEQ multiplex PCR; TCRdb keeps in-frame clones, though not all of them. Found here are 250,000 to 300,000 clones, approximately 85% of them singletons; the top ten hold 1.5% to 2.5%. Specimen: PBMCs. These receptor sequences come from a woman aged 40-49 years in good health and CMV-seropositive. The CDR3 runs from the conserved cysteine through the conserved F or W. The order of the fields is CDR3 protein, J gene, V gene.

CDR3aa: CASSDPGRGRTEAFF
j_gene: TRBJ1-1
v_gene: TRBV10-1

CDR3aa: CASSQFLEAGLAKNIQYF
j_gene: TRBJ2-4
v_gene: TRBV4-3

CDR3aa: CAWSVARDTEAFF
j_gene: TRBJ1-1
v_gene: TRBV30

CDR3aa: CASSLATGGFSGYTF
j_gene: TRBJ1-2
v_gene: TRBV5-5

CDR3aa: CASSFRDTTPYSNQPQHF
j_gene: TRBJ1-5
v_gene: TRBV28

CDR3aa: CASSPQGLNTEAFF
j_gene: TRBJ1-1
v_gene: TRBV13

CDR3aa: CASSTLAGVGNEQFF
j_gene: TRBJ2-1
v_gene: TRBV9

CDR3aa: CASSFIPDTPYEQYF
j_gene: NA
v_gene: TRBV27

CDR3aa: CASSARTALNYGYTF
j_gene: TRBJ1-2
v_gene: TRBV19

CDR3aa: CASSRGTAPYTEAFF
j_gene: TRBJ1-1
v_gene: TRBV6-5

CDR3aa: CASSQVQGAFYEQYF
j_gene: TRBJ2-7
v_gene: TRBV14